The 11 T cell receptor beta chains presented below share a single source sample, sequenced in a study of cytotoxic CD8 clonotypes in ibrutinib-treated CLL (dated by TCRdb to the early 2020s). Libraries were prepared through the immunoSEQ multiplex PCR assay. The clones in this table, taken by TCRdb from immuneACCESS, are in-frame only. Not every clone is retained; where verified, under half of the shortfall comes from an unresolved V gene, and the cause of the rest is unknown. Across this sample there are roughly 250,000 clones, with 60% to 75% seen only once. The ten largest clones add up to approximately 15% of the sample. In light of the paper, this sample's time point label describes: roughly 2 years on ibrutinib. The starting material was PBMCs, obtained after 24 months of ibrutinib treatment. All receptors derive from a human donor with chronic lymphocytic leukemia.

The V gene is TRBV9, the J gene TRBJ2-7, with D perhaps assigned TRBD1 or TRBD2 (5 bases each). V was pared by 1 base and J by 1 base, with 12 bases between. This CDR3 is built from 15 residues. CDR1 is SGDLS and CDR2 is YYNGEE in the germline V gene. As DNA, the CDR3 is TGTGCCAGCAGCGTAAGTGAGGGGTTTTCCTACGAGCAGTACTTC. Translating it yields CASSVSEGFSYEQYF.

This clone was seen more than once but under ten times. J is TRBJ1-5 and V is TRBV18; no clear D gene. Germline-derived CDR1 and CDR2 are KGHSH and LQKENI. The CDR3 consists of 15 residues. V lost 1 base to trimming and J lost 5 bases, with 12 bases between them. CDR3 sequence reads: CASSPRPAGDQPQHF. The DNA for the CDR3 is TGTGCCAGCTCACCACGGCCAGCTGGGGATCAGCCCCAGCATTTT. The full variable domain, completed using reference TRBV18 and TRBJ1-5, is NAGVMQNPRHLVRRRGQEARLRCSPMKGHSHVYWYRQLPEEGLKFMVYLQKENIIDESGMPKERFSAEFPKEGPSILRIQQVVRGDSAAYFCASSPRPAGDQPQHFGDGTRLSIL.

The chain joins TRBV27 to TRBJ1-2; D is ambiguous. The CDR3 is 14 residues long. Germline CDR1 and CDR2: MNHEY and SMNVEV (reference sequence). V was trimmed by 5 bases and J by 0 bases, leaving 10 bases between them. In DNA, the CDR3 is TGTGCCAGCAGTCCGAACAGCCCTAACTATGGCTACACCTTC. Encoded protein: CASSPNSPNYGYTF.

This clone was counted once. The chain employs TRBV6-5 and TRBJ2-5; 10 positions agree with TRBD2. V lost 6 bases to trimming and J lost 4 bases; unmatched junction nucleotides: 5. The CDR3 runs to 14 residues. CDR1 and CDR2 (germline): MNHEY, SVGAGI. The CDR3 DNA reads TGTGCCAGCAGCCCCCTAGCGGGAGTAGAGACCCAGTACTTC. Translating gives CASSPLAGVETQYF.

DNA of the CDR3: TGTGCCAGCAGCGCTCGAGGGGATCGGGGAGAGACCCAGTACTTC. Translation: CASSARGDRGETQYF. The chain uses TRBV9 and TRBJ2-5; D tentatively fits TRBD1 or TRBD2 (5 bases each). V lost 3 bases and J lost 4, with 16 bases in between. The CDR3 has 15 residues. Germline CDR1 and CDR2: SGDLS and YYNGEE.

J is TRBJ1-2 and V is TRBV18; no clear D gene. In germline, CDR1 is KGHSH, CDR2 LQKENI. This CDR3 has 13 residues. The V gene lost 0 bases and the J gene lost 4 bases, with 6 bases spanning the gap. CDR3 DNA: TGTGCCAGCTCACCACCCAGCGTCTATGGCTACACCTTC. This translates into CASSPPSVYGYTF. The full variable domain, in which reference TRBV18 and TRBJ1-2 provide the parts outside the CDR3, is NAGVMQNPRHLVRRRGQEARLRCSPMKGHSHVYWYRQLPEEGLKFMVYLQKENIIDESGMPKERFSAEFPKEGPSILRIQQVVRGDSAAYFCASSPPSVYGYTFGSGTRLTVV.

This sequence joins TRBV18 and TRBJ2-5; either TRBD1 or TRBD2 may fit D (5 bases each). This CDR3 contains 13 residues. The germline V and J ends were trimmed by 5 bases and 3 bases, with 10 bases remaining between them. Germline assignment: CDR1 KGHSH and CDR2 LQKENI. CDR3 nucleotides: TGTGCCAGCTCATCCGGGGCTGAAGAGACCCAGTACTTC. It is translated as CASSSGAEETQYF.

This clone was observed a few times. V usage is TRBV27 and J usage is TRBJ1-1; D might be TRBD1 (6 bases). The CDR3 is 14 amino acids. The V gene's germline CDR1 is MNHEY and CDR2 SMNVEV (reference sequence). V lost 7 bases, J lost 5 bases, and 17 bases lay in between. CDR3 region: CASNFGGATTEAFF. CDR3 nucleotide sequence: TGTGCCAGCAATTTCGGGGGGGCTACTACTGAAGCTTTCTTT.

The chain uses TRBV4-2 and TRBJ1-5; weak D call: TRBD1 (5 bases). This CDR3 contains 15 residues. Trimming cost V 0 bases and J 1 base, with 7 bases left between them. Germline V lookup: CDR1 LGHNA, CDR2 YNFKEQ. The CDR3 nucleotides are TGTGCCAGCAGCCAAGATTGGGGCAGCAATCAGCCCCAGCATTTT. This translates into CASSQDWGSNQPQHF.

The V and J genes are TRBV30 and TRBJ2-1; either TRBD1 or TRBD2 may fit D (5 bases each). V dropped 2 bases and J dropped 8 bases, with 22 bases sitting between them. Looked up from germline, CDR1 is GTSNPN and CDR2 is SVGIG (reference sequence). This CDR3 comprises 16 residues. The CDR3 sequence: CAWSNYLSGTVDEQFF. The CDR3, as DNA: TGTGCCTGGAGTAACTACTTATCCGGGACCGTAGATGAGCAGTTCTTC.

The chain has TRBV11-2 and TRBJ2-7, with D tentatively TRBD1 (6 bases). The V gene's germline CDR1 is SGHAT and CDR2 FQNNGV. V shed 10 bases and J shed 1 base, with 11 bases lying between them. The CDR3 is 12 residues long. CDR3 protein: CATHGQSYEQYF. As DNA, the CDR3 is TGTGCCACCCACGGACAGTCCTACGAGCAGTACTTC.